A few counts support the clone carrying this T cell receptor beta chain. Antigen unknown. TCRdb's table, derived via immunoSEQ multiplex PCR, lists solely in-frame clones and lacks some. The repertoire holds nearly 95,000 clones, with roughly 93% as singletons. This sample was included in a study of Tregs in tolerant kidney transplant recipients. Unstimulated regulatory T cells (CD4+CD25+CD127-), CD4+CD25- non-regulatory cells, CD4 and CD8 cells were FACS-sorted from thawed PBMCs. General study results and limits: No direct test of biological reproducibility was done here. Few patients were studied, so findings need validation in larger groups. In tolerant patients, donor-specific Tregs outgrew total Tregs, suggesting antigen-driven expansion.

Germline lookup yields CDR1 SNHLY and CDR2 FYNNEI. The CDR3 spans 12 residues. V gave up 5 bases and J gave up 4 bases, with 8 bases separating them. The material sequenced was CD4+ T cells from blood, taken before the transplant. This chain links TRBV2 with TRBJ1-2, with no clear D. The receptor's source is a human donor who received a combined kidney and bone marrow transplant. The DNA of the CDR3 is TGTGCCAGCAGTAATGAGGGCTATGGCTACACCTTC. Protein: CASSNEGYGYTF.